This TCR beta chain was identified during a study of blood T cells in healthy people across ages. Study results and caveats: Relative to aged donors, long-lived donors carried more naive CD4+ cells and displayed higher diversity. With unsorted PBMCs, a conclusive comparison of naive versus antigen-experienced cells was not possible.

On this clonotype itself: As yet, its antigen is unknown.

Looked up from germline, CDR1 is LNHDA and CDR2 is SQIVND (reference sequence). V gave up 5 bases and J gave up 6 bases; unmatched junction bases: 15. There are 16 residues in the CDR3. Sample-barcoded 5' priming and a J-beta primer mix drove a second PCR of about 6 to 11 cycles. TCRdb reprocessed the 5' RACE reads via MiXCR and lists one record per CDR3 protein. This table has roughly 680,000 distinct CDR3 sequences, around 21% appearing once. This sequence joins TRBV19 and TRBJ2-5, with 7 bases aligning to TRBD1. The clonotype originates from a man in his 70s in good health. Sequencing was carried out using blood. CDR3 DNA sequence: TGTGCCAGTAGTGCCACCTTACAGGGGAAGCGAAAGACCCAGTACTTC. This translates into CASSATLQGKRKTQYF.